The 3 T cell receptor beta chains given below trace back to one sample, sequenced in a study of a mutant IDH1 vaccine in newly diagnosed glioma. These receptors' targets are unknown. Libraries were prepared by immunoSEQ multiplex PCR; TCRdb keeps only in-frame clonotypes and omits some of them. Altogether about 81,000 clones are present, approximately 85% being singletons, with the ten largest covering 2% to 2.5%. Time point in this sample: week 23, last vaccination. One vaccine dose held 300 ug of mutant IDH1 20-mer peptide and came with topical imiquimod. Here the sequenced sample was PBMCs, taken from a glioma patient whose treatment included an IDH1 peptide vaccine. These receptors originate from a man under 40 with glioma. Some clones in this sample may be carry-over from other donors' samples.

The chain has TRBV18 and TRBJ1-2; the D is unclear. This CDR3 region has 14 residues. V gave up 3 bases and J gave up 3 bases, with 11 bases separating them. The germline CDR1 and CDR2 sequences are KGHSH and LQKENI. Here the CDR3 reads CASSPMDAYYGYTF. The CDR3 DNA sequence: TGTGCCAGCTCACCCATGGACGCATACTATGGCTACACCTTC.

The rearrangement joins TRBV2 to TRBJ1-1, with D hard to call. The CDR3 extends over 13 amino acids. CDR1 and CDR2 (germline): SNHLY, FYNNEI. The V and J ends lost 3 bases and 1 base respectively, with 6 bases between them. CDR3 amino acids: CASSDIWNTEAFF. CDR3 nucleotides: TGTGCCAGCAGTGATATCTGGAACACTGAAGCTTTCTTT.

The J gene is TRBJ1-1, the V gene TRBV5-5; D is perhaps TRBD1 (5 bases). The CDR3 loop spans 16 amino acids. Per germline, CDR1 SGHKS and CDR2 YYEKEE (reference sequence). Trimming shortened V by 4 bases and J by 4 bases, and 20 bases separated the two germline ends. DNA of the CDR3: TGTGCCAGCAGCCGGACGGGACGTCCATGGGGCACTGAAGCTTTCTTT. This translates into CASSRTGRPWGTEAFF.